The rows below give T cell receptor beta chains drawn from one sample of a study of shared clonotypes between healthy human individuals. Measured with immunoSEQ multiplex PCR; TCRdb has only the in-frame clones, and not every one. This sample has more than 1.2 million clones, with around 98.5% found just once. The sequenced sample consisted of naive CD4+ T cells sorted from blood. These receptors came from a young man in good health. CDR3s include the opening cysteine and the closing phenylalanine or tryptophan. The D gene is left open where the match is weak. Clone size is shown for a subset of rows, as once, few, many or a class of expanded clone.

len	v_gene	j_gene	d_gene	abundance	CDR3aa	CDR3nt
13	TRBV18	TRBJ2-1	NA	NA	CASSPLPRNEQFF	TGTGCCAGCTCACCCCTCCCGCGCAATGAGCAGTTCTTC
13	TRBV9	TRBJ2-7	NA	NA	CASSATNSYEQYF	TGTGCCAGCAGCGCTACAAACTCCTACGAGCAGTACTTC
14	TRBV9	TRBJ2-1	TRBD2	NA	CASSVSGVYNEQFF	TGTGCCAGCAGCGTTAGCGGGGTGTACAATGAGCAGTTCTTC
14	TRBV7-2	TRBJ1-1	NA	NA	CASSRQGPNTEAFF	TGTGCCAGCAGCCGCCAGGGGCCGAACACTGAAGCTTTCTTT
15	TRBV5-1	TRBJ2-3	NA	once	CASQETRVYTDTQYF	TGCGCCAGCCAAGAGACTAGAGTGTACACAGATACGCAGTATTTT
13	TRBV25-1	TRBJ2-1	TRBD2	NA	CASTLAGGNEQFF	TGTGCCAGCACTCTAGCGGGAGGGAATGAGCAGTTCTTC
16	TRBV7-9	TRBJ1-1	TRBD1	NA	CASSPGTGVMNTEAFF	TGTGCCAGCAGCCCCGGGACAGGGGTGATGAACACTGAAGCTTTCTTT
22	TRBV18	TRBJ2-2	TRBD1	NA	CASSPYFAGQVGRVANTGELFF	TGTGCCAGCTCACCTTACTTCGCGGGACAGGTGGGACGGGTAGCGAACACCGGGGAGCTGTTTTTT
14	TRBV28	TRBJ2-2	TRBD2	NA	CASSLAGGAGELFF	TGTGCCAGCAGTTTAGCGGGAGGAGCCGGGGAGCTGTTTTTT
16	TRBV5-5	TRBJ2-2	TRBD2	NA	CASSSPGGRAAGELFF	TGTGCCAGCAGCTCCCCTGGCGGGAGGGCAGCGGGGGAGCTGTTTTTT
16	TRBV21-1	TRBJ2-5	NA	once	CASRVLANTPQETQYF	TGTGCCAGCCGCGTACTAGCGAATACTCCCCAAGAGACCCAGTACTTC
15	TRBV5-8	TRBJ2-7	NA	NA	CASSSPDRSSYEQYF	TGTGCCAGCAGTAGCCCGGACAGAAGCTCCTACGAGCAGTACTTC
13	TRBV29-1	TRBJ2-5	NA	NA	CSVVDIYQETQYF	TGCAGCGTCGTGGACATTTACCAAGAGACCCAGTACTTC
21	TRBV21-1	TRBJ1-5	NA	NA	CASRSKALGPKSRFLNQPQHF	TGTGCCAGCAGGAGTAAGGCGCTCGGCCCCAAGTCTAGGTTCCTCAATCAGCCCCAGCATTTT
14	TRBV2	TRBJ1-5	NA	once	CASTLGGAGQPQHF	TGTGCCAGCACCCTTGGGGGGGCGGGGCAGCCCCAGCATTTT
15	TRBV5-1	TRBJ2-1	TRBD2	once	CASSLLAGSVNEQFF	TGCGCCAGCAGCCTTTTAGCGGGGAGTGTGAATGAGCAGTTCTTC
16	TRBV6-4	TRBJ1-5	NA	NA	CASRTGSTYSNQPQHF	TGTGCCAGCAGGACGGGATCTACCTATAGCAATCAGCCCCAGCATTTT
15	TRBV5-4	TRBJ2-1	NA	NA	CASSSRSRPHNEQFF	TGTGCCAGCAGCTCTCGAAGTCGACCCCACAATGAGCAGTTCTTC
12	TRBV30	TRBJ1-3	NA	NA	CAWSASGNTIYF	TGTGCCTGGAGCGCCTCTGGAAACACCATATATTTT
14	TRBV9	TRBJ2-3	NA	NA	CASTLASGTDTQYF	TGTGCCAGCACCTTAGCCTCAGGCACAGATACGCAGTATTTT
16	TRBV5-1	TRBJ1-4	TRBD1	NA	CASSLGQGPTNEKLFF	TGCGCCAGCAGCTTGGGACAGGGGCCAACTAATGAAAAACTGTTTTTT
18	TRBV4-1	TRBJ2-1	NA	NA	CASSLQSGTASIRNEQFF	TGCGCCAGCAGCCTCCAATCGGGGACGGCTAGTATACGCAATGAGCAGTTCTTC
20	TRBV1	TRBJ2-4	NA	NA	CTSSQRTPRYCYGAKNIQYF	TGCACCAGCAGCCAACGCACTCCAAGGTACTGTTATGGGGCCAAAAACATTCAGTACTTC
14	TRBV12-5	TRBJ2-7	TRBD1	NA	CASGFTGAPNEQYF	TGTGCTAGTGGTTTCACAGGGGCGCCCAACGAGCAGTACTTC
14	TRBV7-2	TRBJ1-2	NA	NA	CASSLGGGSYGYTF	TGTGCCAGCAGCTTAGGTGGAGGGAGCTATGGCTACACCTTC
14	TRBV19	TRBJ2-5	TRBD2	NA	CAVSSGTSLETQYF	TGTGCCGTCTCATCCGGGACTAGCTTGGAGACCCAGTACTTC
14	TRBV19	TRBJ2-7	TRBD2	NA	CASILRAGGGEQYF	TGTGCCAGTATACTTAGGGCGGGAGGGGGCGAGCAGTACTTC
16	TRBV5-1	TRBJ2-5	TRBD1	NA	CASSLGTGGGQETQYF	TGCGCCAGCAGCTTGGGGACAGGGGGAGGGCAAGAGACCCAGTACTTC
15	TRBV18	TRBJ2-3	TRBD2	NA	CASSGAGGFTDTQYF	TGTGCCAGCTCAGGGGCGGGAGGATTCACAGATACGCAGTATTTT
16	TRBV18	TRBJ2-6	TRBD1	NA	CASSDRGLIGANVLTF	TGTGCCAGCTCAGACAGGGGGCTCATCGGGGCCAACGTCCTGACTTTC
17	TRBV5-1	TRBJ2-3	NA	NA	CASSLRREATSTDTQYF	TGCGCCAGCAGCTTAAGGAGGGAGGCCACTAGCACAGATACGCAGTATTTT
16	TRBV29-1	TRBJ2-7	NA	NA	CSVETHPRGDTYEQYF	TGCAGCGTTGAAACCCACCCCCGAGGCGACACCTACGAGCAGTACTTC
14	TRBV5-4	TRBJ2-7	NA	NA	CASSLYRNAYEQYF	TGTGCCAGCAGCCTATACAGGAACGCCTACGAGCAGTACTTC
15	TRBV5-4	TRBJ2-3	TRBD2	NA	CASSLFGGRSSTQYF	TGTGCCAGCAGCTTGTTCGGCGGGAGGAGCAGTACGCAGTATTTT
14	TRBV7-8	TRBJ2-7	TRBD2	NA	CASSSPGGLYEQYF	TGTGCCAGCAGCTCCCCGGGGGGGCTCTACGAGCAGTACTTC
14	TRBV18	TRBJ2-3	NA	NA	CASSPIRGTDTQYF	TGTGCCAGCTCACCTATAAGGGGCACAGATACGCAGTATTTT
14	TRBV5-4	TRBJ2-7	NA	NA	CASSLDRVSYEQYF	TGTGCCAGCAGCTTGGACAGGGTATCCTACGAGCAGTACTTC
15	TRBV10-1	TRBJ2-7	TRBD2	NA	CASSEELAGFAEQYF	TGCGCCAGCAGCGAAGAACTAGCGGGATTTGCCGAGCAGTACTTC
15	TRBV27	TRBJ2-2	NA	NA	CASRMELVRSGELFF	TGTGCCAGCAGAATGGAACTAGTTAGATCCGGGGAGCTGTTTTTT
15	TRBV9	TRBJ1-2	NA	NA	CASSPKPDRSYGYTF	TGTGCCAGCAGCCCCAAACCCGACCGTAGCTATGGCTACACCTTC
15	TRBV29-1	TRBJ1-2	NA	NA	CSVPLILELDYGYTF	TGCAGCGTTCCCCTGATTTTAGAGTTAGACTATGGCTACACCTTC